The 27 T cell receptor beta chains reported below all come from one sample, sequenced in a study of blood T cell repertoires in COVID-19. Measured with immunoSEQ multiplex PCR; TCRdb has only the in-frame clones, and not every one. Of about 94,000 clones listed, roughly 80% were seen once; the top ten hold 15% to 20%. The sequencing sample was made of peripheral blood. The source of these receptors is a human donor in a cohort sampled during active COVID-19.

J is TRBJ2-2 and V is TRBV19; 8 bases are a match to TRBD1. V lost 5 bases to trimming and J lost 9 bases; unmatched junction nucleotides: 11. The CDR3 extends over 15 amino acids. CDR1 is LNHDA, CDR2 SQIVND, per germline (reference sequence). In DNA form, the CDR3 reads TGTGCCAGTAGTGACCTCCGACAGGGGAATCGGGAGCTGTTTTTT. It translates to CASSDLRQGNRELFF.

This chain uses TRBV7-8 with TRBJ2-5; D remains unclear. Germline CDR1 is SGHVS and CDR2 is FQNEAQ. V was trimmed by 1 base and J by 1 base, leaving 10 bases between them. The CDR3 is made up of 15 amino acids. CDR3 nucleotides: TGTGCCAGCAGCTTAGATGCGGTCCTCCAAGAGACCCAGTACTTC. Amino acids: CASSLDAVLQETQYF. Filled out from reference TRBV7-8 and TRBJ2-5, the complete variable domain reads GAGVSQSPRYKVAKRGQDVALRCDPISGHVSLFWYQQALGQGPEFLTYFQNEAQLDKSGLPSDRFFAERPEGSVSTLKIQRTQQEDSAVYLCASSLDAVLQETQYFGPGTRLLVL.

This clone turned up a few times. The chain carries TRBV4-2 and TRBJ2-7; TRBD1 is a possible D gene (5 bases). CDR1 and CDR2 (germline): LGHNA, YNFKEQ. This CDR3 is built from 16 residues. With 0 bases removed from V and 4 bases from J, the gap between germline ends came to 16 bases. The CDR3 DNA is TGTGCCAGCAGCCAAGAACAGGCCAGGACAATATACGAGCAGTACTTC. It encodes CASSQEQARTIYEQYF.

The gene calls are TRBV10-3 and TRBJ1-1, with 7 bases aligning to TRBD1. Germline trimming cut 7 bases from V and 4 bases from J; bases unmatched to any gene: 9. This CDR3 region has 14 residues. Germline-derived CDR1 and CDR2 are ENHRY and SYGVKD. CDR3 in DNA: TGTGCCATCAAACCAGGGGGACGAGGCACTGAAGCTTTCTTT. This translates into CAIKPGGRGTEAFF.

The J gene is TRBJ2-5, the V gene TRBV18; D unclear. The CDR3 totals 12 residues. Germline V gives CDR1 KGHSH, CDR2 LQKENI. V gave up 5 bases and J gave up 2 bases, with 6 bases separating them. Here the CDR3 reads CASSILQETQYF. The CDR3 nucleotides read TGTGCCAGCTCAATCCTACAAGAGACCCAGTACTTC. The full variable domain, its missing parts supplied by reference TRBV18 and TRBJ2-5, is NAGVMQNPRHLVRRRGQEARLRCSPMKGHSHVYWYRQLPEEGLKFMVYLQKENIIDESGMPKERFSAEFPKEGPSILRIQQVVRGDSAAYFCASSILQETQYFGPGTRLLVL.

The V call is TRBV10-3, the J call TRBJ1-1, with D unresolved. The CDR3 loop spans 14 amino acids. Trimming cost V 1 base and J 4 bases, with 10 bases left between them. CDR1 and CDR2 (germline): ENHRY, SYGVKD. The CDR3 spells CAISEYGLSTEAFF. Here the CDR3 DNA reads TGTGCCATCAGTGAGTATGGACTGAGCACTGAAGCTTTCTTT.

This clone occurred once. This chain uses TRBV28 with TRBJ2-6; D might be TRBD2 (5 bases). This CDR3 comprises 16 residues. The V gene lost 6 bases and the J gene lost 0 bases, with 12 bases spanning the gap. The germline CDR1 and CDR2 sequences are MDHEN and SYDVKM. The CDR3 loop is CASSLSRDSGANVLTF. DNA of the CDR3: TGTGCCAGCAGCCTCTCTCGGGACTCTGGGGCCAACGTCCTGACTTTC.

The rearrangement joins TRBV3-1 (or the pseudogene TRBV3-2) to TRBJ1-2; tentatively, D is TRBD1 (6 bases). Germline CDR1 and CDR2: LGHDT and YNNKEL (reference sequence). V was clipped by 4 bases and J by 4 bases, with 10 bases between them. CDR3 size: 13 residues. The CDR3 region is CASSLRDTYGYTF. In DNA, the CDR3 is TGTGCCAGCAGCCTTCGGGACACCTATGGCTACACCTTC.

The sample holds one count of this clone. Written as DNA, the CDR3 is TGTGCCAGCAGCTTAGGGCAGACCTACGAGCAGTACTTC. It codes for CASSLGQTYEQYF. The V and J genes are TRBV11-2 and TRBJ2-7; D is unresolved. Between the trimmed V and J ends, which lost 1 base and 2 bases, there was a span of 6 bases. The CDR3 contains 13 residues. Germline CDR1 is SGHAT and CDR2 is FQNNGV.

J is TRBJ1-3 and V is TRBV6-5; D uncertain. The germline CDR1 and CDR2 sequences are MNHEY and SVGAGI. CDR3 size: 13 residues. Trimming cost V 7 bases and J 3 bases, with 10 bases left between them. CDR3 loop: CASTPGLGNTIYF. CDR3 nucleotides: TGTGCCAGCACGCCAGGCCTTGGAAACACCATATATTTT.

The rearrangement joins TRBV5-4 to TRBJ1-1, with D tentatively TRBD1 (6 bases). This CDR3 region has 16 residues. CDR1 is SGHNT and CDR2 is YYREEE in the germline V gene (reference sequence). V was shortened by 2 bases and J by 0 bases, with 14 bases between the two germline ends. The DNA of the CDR3 is TGTGCCAGCAGCTTTCCCGAACAGGGAGTGAACACTGAAGCTTTCTTT. Translated: CASSFPEQGVNTEAFF.

This chain links TRBV28 with TRBJ2-5; TRBD2 matches at 9 bases. Trimming removed 6 bases from V and 7 bases from J; junction bases left unmatched: 12. The CDR3 totals 15 residues. The germline gives CDR1 MDHEN, CDR2 SYDVKM. The chain's CDR3 is CASRSQASGMGTQYF. In DNA, the CDR3 is TGTGCCAGCAGATCCCAAGCTAGCGGGATGGGGACCCAGTACTTC.

This clone has just a few counts. The chain couples TRBV6-1 to TRBJ2-3; no definite D call. Trimming removed 0 bases at V and 2 bases at J, with 6 bases between. The V gene's germline CDR1 is MNHNS and CDR2 SASEGT. The CDR3 is made up of 14 amino acids. The CDR3 DNA reads TGTGCCAGCAGTGAAGCAAGACTCACAGATACGCAGTATTTT. It yields the protein CASSEARLTDTQYF.

The V call is TRBV14, the J call TRBJ2-7, with 8 nucleotides matching TRBD1. From germline, CDR1 is SGHDN and CDR2 FVKESK. V shed 4 bases, J shed 1 base, and the junction held 6 bases outside the gene matches. The CDR3 contains 15 residues. The CDR3 DNA follows: TGTGCCAGCAGCCGTACAGGGGGTCGGTCCTACGAGCAGTACTTC. Translation gives CASSRTGGRSYEQYF.

V gene TRBV28 combines with J gene TRBJ2-7; 8 bases agree with TRBD1. The germline gives CDR1 MDHEN, CDR2 SYDVKM. CDR3 length equals 14 residues. V was clipped by 8 bases and J by 3 bases; unmatched bases: 9. Written as DNA, the CDR3 is TGTGCCAGCGGAGGACAGGGACAAATCTACGAGCAGTACTTC. Translating it yields CASGGQGQIYEQYF.

The chain has TRBV5-1 and TRBJ2-4; 7 nucleotides align to TRBD1. J gave up 7 bases and V 3 bases, and 4 bases lay outside the gene matches. CDR3 length: 13 amino acids. CDR1 and CDR2 from the germline V gene are SGHRS and YFSETQ. The CDR3 sequence is CASSSTQGNIQYF. CDR3 sequence (DNA): TGCGCCAGCAGCTCAACACAGGGGAACATTCAGTACTTC.

The CDR3 protein is CASSLIGSTQHF. Written as DNA, the CDR3 is TGTGCCAGCAGCTTAATTGGGAGCACCCAGCATTTT. The chain joins TRBV7-9 to TRBJ1-5; no clear D. The CDR3 runs to 12 residues. The V gene lost 2 bases and the J gene lost 11 bases, with 10 bases spanning the gap. Germline V gene sequence: CDR1 SEHNR, CDR2 FQNEAQ (reference sequence).

CDR3 loop: CASSLAQQGYNSPLHF. CDR3 bases: TGTGCCAGCAGCTTAGCGCAGCAGGGTTACAATTCACCCCTCCACTTT. The V call is TRBV7-8, the J call TRBJ1-6; a possible D gene is TRBD1 (5 bases). V was pared by 0 bases and J by 7 bases, with 13 bases between. Germline CDR1 SGHVS, CDR2 FQNEAQ. There are 16 residues in the CDR3. The full variable domain, its missing parts supplied by reference TRBV7-8 and TRBJ1-6, is GAGVSQSPRYKVAKRGQDVALRCDPISGHVSLFWYQQALGQGPEFLTYFQNEAQLDKSGLPSDRFFAERPEGSVSTLKIQRTQQEDSAVYLCASSLAQQGYNSPLHFGNGTRLTVT.

This clone was seen a single time. This same CDR3 is encoded by further DNA sequences in the sample. The rearrangement links TRBV7-2 to TRBJ1-3; D not certain. From germline, CDR1 is SGHTA and CDR2 FQGNSA. This CDR3 comprises 15 residues. The V and J ends lost 1 base and 0 bases respectively, with 7 bases between them. The CDR3, as DNA: TGTGCCAGCAGCTTAGGTCGGAGCTCTGGAAACACCATATATTTT. Its translation is CASSLGRSSGNTIYF.

The chain couples TRBV28 to TRBJ1-5; D is unresolved. Germline assignment: CDR1 MDHEN and CDR2 SYDVKM. The CDR3 is 12 amino acids. Trimming pared 7 bases from V and 5 bases from J, leaving 9 bases between. The CDR3 sequence is CASTTEDQPQHF. CDR3 bases: TGTGCCAGCACCACGGAGGATCAGCCCCAGCATTTT.

CDR3 region: CASSEEVGGSGGDTQYF. The CDR3 nucleotides read TGTGCCAGCAGTGAAGAGGTTGGCGGGAGCGGCGGAGATACGCAGTATTTT. The rearrangement uses TRBV6-1 and TRBJ2-3; 7 positions agree with TRBD2. Germline CDR1 is MNHNS and CDR2 is SASEGT. J gave up 5 bases and V 1 base, and 12 bases lay outside the gene matches. The CDR3 has 17 residues.

Turning to this clone: Different DNA sequences within this sample yield the same CDR3. The chain links TRBV18 to TRBJ2-7; 8 bases agree with TRBD2. Germline loops: CDR1 KGHSH, CDR2 LQKENI. V trimming: 6 bases; J trimming: 3 bases; junction bases outside the gene matches: 7. This CDR3 spans 14 amino acids. The CDR3, as DNA: TGTGCCAGCTCCGGGGGGGCCCGCTACTACGAGCAGTACTTC. Its translation is CASSGGARYYEQYF.

The V call is TRBV19, the J call TRBJ1-5; no definite D call. This CDR3 contains 16 residues. Germline values: CDR1 LNHDA, CDR2 SQIVND (reference sequence). Trimming shortened V by 6 bases and J by 1 base, and 16 bases separated the two germline ends. The CDR3 here is CASSLVGSRSNQPQHF. The CDR3 bases are TGTGCCAGTAGCCTTGTAGGTTCTAGGAGCAATCAGCCCCAGCATTTT.

This chain connects TRBV28 to TRBJ2-6, with D uncertain. With 5 bases removed from V and 0 bases from J, the gap between germline ends came to 8 bases. The CDR3 contains 15 residues. The germline CDR1 and CDR2 sequences are MDHEN and SYDVKM. CDR3 DNA sequence: TGTGCCAGCAGTCCTCAGATCTCTGGGGCCAACGTCCTGACTTTC. This codes for CASSPQISGANVLTF.

This clone was seen a few times. This rearrangement joins TRBV3-1 (or the pseudogene TRBV3-2) to TRBJ1-6; 7 positions agree with TRBD1. The J segment lost 7 bases and the V segment lost 6 bases, leaving 6 bases of the junction unmatched. The CDR3 runs to 14 residues. Germline V lookup: CDR1 LGHDT, CDR2 YNNKEL (reference sequence). CDR3 sequence: CASRKGDSNSPLHF. The CDR3 nucleotides are TGTGCCAGCAGAAAGGGGGACAGCAATTCACCCCTCCACTTT.

The chain carries TRBV5-1 and TRBJ2-5, with D possibly TRBD1 on 6 matching bases. The germline V gene encodes CDR1 SGHRS and CDR2 YFSETQ. This CDR3 is built from 14 residues. V lost 5 bases, J lost 1 base, and 12 bases lay in between. The CDR3 loop is CASRSDRTQETQYF. CDR3 bases: TGCGCCAGCAGATCCGACAGGACCCAAGAGACCCAGTACTTC.

This chain links TRBV7-8 with TRBJ1-3; TRBD1 aligns across 9 bases. The CDR3 runs to 15 residues. CDR1 SGHVS and CDR2 FQNEAQ come from the germline V gene. The V segment lost 2 bases and the J segment 12 bases; nucleotides outside the gene matches: 11. CDR3 DNA: TGTGCCAGCAGCTTATCCGGGACAGGGAGCTTTAGCATATATTTT. Translation gives CASSLSGTGSFSIYF.